Following are 15 T cell receptor beta chains from one sample sequenced in a study of blood T cell repertoires in COVID-19. Assay: immunoSEQ multiplex PCR; the TCRdb copy retains only in-frame clones and omits some. The data contain more than 150,000 clones, 84% of them singletons. Material for sequencing was peripheral blood. The source of these receptors is a man in his late teens or twenties with active or convalescent COVID-19.

This clone was picked up many times. This chain links TRBV7-9 with TRBJ2-2; D may be TRBD2 (6 bases). The CDR3 is 16 residues long. The ends were cut back, 5 bases at V and 2 bases at J, with 15 bases in the middle. Germline V lookup: CDR1 SEHNR, CDR2 FQNEAQ (reference sequence). The CDR3 spells CASSPGTFGNTGELFF. CDR3 sequence (DNA): TGTGCCAGCAGCCCGGGGACTTTTGGTAACACCGGGGAGCTGTTTTTT.

CDR3 DNA sequence: TGTGCCAGCAGTTTATCGGCGGGGCGGTACACTGAAGCTTTCTTT. It yields the protein CASSLSAGRYTEAFF. The chain has TRBV27 and TRBJ1-1, with a tentative D call TRBD1 (5 bases). CDR1 and CDR2 (germline): MNHEY, SMNVEV (reference sequence). V dropped 0 bases and J dropped 3 bases, with 11 bases sitting between them. This CDR3 has 15 amino acids.

CDR3 sequence (DNA): TGTGCCAGCAGCCAAGCCCGTCGGGATACGCAGTATTTT. Protein sequence: CASSQARRDTQYF. The chain carries TRBV3-1 (or the pseudogene TRBV3-2) and TRBJ2-3, with D hard to call. The V gene lost 1 base and the J gene lost 6 bases, with 8 bases spanning the gap. The CDR3 contains 13 residues. The V gene's germline CDR1 is LGHDT and CDR2 YNNKEL (reference sequence).

The V call is TRBV4-2, the J call TRBJ1-1, with D unresolved. Trimming stripped 2 bases from V and 0 bases from J, with 10 bases between. Germline loops: CDR1 LGHNA, CDR2 YNFKEQ. The CDR3 covers 15 residues. CDR3 loop: CASSQSRVMNTEAFF. The CDR3 DNA is TGTGCCAGCAGCCAATCCCGGGTGATGAACACTGAAGCTTTCTTT.

The chain is built from TRBV7-3 and TRBJ2-3, with 9 bases aligning to TRBD1. V lost 5 bases to trimming and J lost 3 bases; unmatched junction nucleotides: 6. This CDR3 is built from 15 residues. CDR1 is SGHTA, CDR2 FQGTGA, per germline. The CDR3 spells CASSPDRGFTDTQYF. CDR3 bases: TGTGCCAGCAGCCCGGACAGGGGCTTTACAGATACGCAGTATTTT.

This sequence joins TRBV5-4 and TRBJ1-2, with 11 nucleotides matching TRBD1. This CDR3 comprises 13 residues. Germline V gene data show CDR1 as SGHNT and CDR2 as YYREEE (reference sequence). J gave up 8 bases and V 4 bases, and 4 bases lay outside the gene matches. The CDR3 reads CASSADRGRGYTF. The CDR3 coding sequence is TGTGCCAGCAGCGCGGACAGGGGGCGGGGCTACACCTTC. Full variable domain (remainder filled in from reference TRBV5-4 and TRBJ1-2): ETGVTQSPTHLIKTRGQQVTLRCSSQSGHNTVSWYQQALGQGPQFIFQYYREEENGRGNFPPRFSGLQFPNYSSELNVNALELDDSALYLCASSADRGRGYTFGSGTRLTVV.

The chain couples TRBV4-1 to TRBJ2-3; 9 bases match TRBD2. V was pared by 2 bases and J by 2 bases, with 2 bases of the junction left unmatched. CDR1 is MGHRA and CDR2 is YSYEKL in the germline V gene. This CDR3 is built from 15 residues. For the CDR3, the DNA is TGCGCCAGCAGCCAAACTAGCGGGTACACAGATACGCAGTATTTT. Translation gives CASSQTSGYTDTQYF.

The V and J genes are TRBV2 and TRBJ1-5, with D maybe TRBD1 (5 bases). This CDR3 has 14 residues. Trimming left V 3 bases short and J 1 base short, with 7 bases between. Germline loops: CDR1 SNHLY, CDR2 FYNNEI. Here the CDR3 DNA reads TGTGCCAGCAGTGATAGGGGAAGCAATCAGCCCCAGCATTTT. Protein product: CASSDRGSNQPQHF.

The chain carries TRBV19 and TRBJ2-1; 11 positions agree with TRBD2. The V and J ends lost 5 bases and 5 bases, in that order; junction bases with no gene match: 2. The CDR3 consists of 14 residues. The germline CDR1 and CDR2 sequences are LNHDA and SQIVND (reference sequence). CDR3: CASSLLAGDNEQFF. The CDR3 nucleotides are TGTGCCAGTAGTTTACTAGCGGGGGACAATGAGCAGTTCTTC.

This clone was counted once. The chain couples TRBV18 to TRBJ2-5; TRBD1 agrees at 9 bases. Germline loops: CDR1 KGHSH, CDR2 LQKENI. J was trimmed by 5 bases and V by 6 bases; bases with no gene match: 7. The CDR3 sequence is 14 residues long. CDR3 residues: CASSLRDRVETQYF. The CDR3 DNA reads as TGTGCCAGCTCCCTCAGGGACAGGGTGGAGACCCAGTACTTC.

The rearrangement links TRBV29-1 to TRBJ2-3, with 7 bases aligning to TRBD1. In germline, CDR1 is SQVTM, CDR2 ANQGSEA. The junction had 5 bases not matched to a gene; V was cut back by 0 bases and J by 5 bases. The CDR3 loop spans 14 amino acids. CDR3 sequence: CSVEETGTVDTQYF. The DNA for the CDR3 is TGCAGCGTTGAAGAGACAGGGACGGTAGATACGCAGTATTTT.

V is TRBV18 and J is TRBJ1-2; no firm D call. The V and J ends lost 1 base and 8 bases respectively, with 20 bases between them. Germline V gene lookup returns CDR1 KGHSH and CDR2 LQKENI. This CDR3 comprises 16 residues. The CDR3 loop is CASSPQLDTYVSGYTF. CDR3 nucleotide sequence: TGTGCCAGCTCACCACAATTAGACACCTATGTGTCCGGCTACACCTTC.

The rearrangement uses TRBV7-9 and TRBJ2-1; TRBD2 agrees at 13 bases. Germline V lookup: CDR1 SEHNR, CDR2 FQNEAQ (reference sequence). The junction had 6 bases not matched to a gene; V was cut back by 6 bases and J by 7 bases. The CDR3 is made up of 15 amino acids. The CDR3 spells CASRTGTSGNNEQFF. CDR3 nucleotide sequence: TGTGCCAGCAGGACCGGGACTAGCGGGAATAATGAGCAGTTCTTC.

This clone was seen a few times. V is TRBV11-2 and J is TRBJ1-1, with D maybe TRBD1 (5 bases). The CDR3 consists of 13 residues. Germline V gene data show CDR1 as SGHAT and CDR2 as FQNNGV. Deletions cut 4 bases from V and 8 bases from J, with 14 bases between. DNA for the CDR3: TGTGCCAGCAGCTCCCGGAGCGGGGCAGAAGCTTTCTTT. This codes for CASSSRSGAEAFF.

The chain combines TRBV6-1 with TRBJ1-5; D unclear. CDR3 length: 17 residues. The germline CDR1 and CDR2 sequences are MNHNS and SASEGT. V was cut by 4 bases and J by 5 bases, with 21 bases left in between. The DNA for the CDR3 is TGTGCCAGCAGTGGAAGGTCCCGGGTGCTTATGGATCAGCCCCAGCATTTT. Its translation: CASSGRSRVLMDQPQHF.